This T cell receptor beta chain was recovered during a study of T cell repertoires in cytomegalovirus infection. The CDR3 length is 14 residues. V was clipped by 3 bases and J by 3 bases, with 9 bases between them. Germline V lookup: CDR1 SEHNR, CDR2 FQNEAQ (reference sequence). A single record per CDR3 protein comes from TCRdb applying MiXCR to the reads. There are about 440,000 distinct CDR3 sequences in the sample; approximately 31% occur only once, and roughly an eighth lies in the top ten. This clonotype was recorded many times. Its antigen is not known. Study-level points and caveats: The ex vivo response was dominated by HLA-C-restricted CMV-specific TCR beta clonotypes.

The chain combines TRBV7-9 with TRBJ2-1; possibly TRBD2 for D (6 bases). The TCR sequence derives from a human donor in good health (CMV status not recorded). Some clones in this sample may be carry-over from other donors' samples. The sequencing input was PBMCs. The DNA for the CDR3 is TGTGCCAGCAGCTTCGGGGGTTACTACAATGAGCAGTTCTTC. Residues: CASSFGGYYNEQFF.